This TCR beta chain was sequenced during a study of cytomegalovirus exposure and HLA in healthy donors (dated by TCRdb to 2015 to 2018). With respect to the entire study: An earlier analysis of approximately 640 of the donors reported roughly 300 Gb of sequence data and about 100 million unique TCR beta sequences from around 200 million T cells. An early release that covered about 600 HLA-typed donors contained about 300 gigabases of sequencing data and roughly 84 million unique TCR sequences. HLA typing included class I and class II loci at four-digit resolution. To study patterns of TCR occurrence, a later analysis re-analyzed previously published TCR beta repertoires from 666 donors and added high-resolution HLA genotyping. Because of strong linkage in the cohort, roughly five DR-DQ haplotypes were treated as single units for association and clustering. Rather than using new phenotypic data, the later analysis identified candidate immune exposures from TCR beta sequences and from how often those sequences occurred across donors. In addition to the first cohort of 666 subjects, a separate validation cohort of around 110 different subjects was used. Using immunosequencing, the study profiled T cell repertoires from some 670 subjects and related those repertoires to cytomegalovirus serostatus. The study was designed to test whether signatures of past pathogen exposure could be identified by cataloging public T cell receptors. To predict cytomegalovirus infection status, the study combined high-throughput TCR immunosequencing, statistical association of individual TCRs with disease status, and machine learning. All discovery cohort repertoires had been generated on a single sequencing platform. On average, roughly 250,000 unique TCR beta nucleotide sequences were sequenced per donor among 300 to 500 genotyped donors of the cohort, with around 19% of those sequences being non-productive. The number of donors typed differed by locus, with roughly 620-640 for A, B, C, DRB1 and DQB1, roughly 550 for DQA1, about 610 for DPA1, and approximately 470 for DPB1. Donor age, sex, ethnicity and CMV serostatus were collected together with the repertoire data. An earlier analysis of around 580 of the donors used high-throughput TCR beta sequencing to judge whether each TCR beta V gene segment behaved as functional or pseudogenic. In a later genetic analysis, genome-wide SNP genotypes for about 55% of the roughly 670 donors were used, and that subset was treated as a discovery cohort. Of the roughly 400 genotyped donors, 65% to 90% fell in the genetic ancestry cluster associated with self-reported Caucasian donors. Overall results and qualifications from the work: The only immune exposure information available for the cohort was CMV serostatus. At a false discovery rate of 0.05, a later analysis linked about 17,000 TCR beta sequences to specific HLA alleles. A further reported finding was that TCR beta sequences accurately predicted the HLA-A and HLA-B alleles for most subjects in the first cohort. Because HLA typing was missing for some donors at each locus, association tests included only the typed subset. A later genetic analysis associated a missense DCLRE1C variant with V-gene and J-gene trimming of TCR beta chains, and an independent cohort replicated the association. Correlated functional status among segregating V segments might be attributable to linkage disequilibrium, but an unknown experimental factor could not be ruled out. Several of the top co-occurrence clusters appeared to be linked to parvovirus B19, influenza, CMV and Epstein-Barr virus, according to a later analysis. The authors suggested that the approach could potentially be extended to other disease states and immunological phenotypes. In a later genetic analysis, fewer N-insertions in productive TCRs were reported among donors in an Asian-associated ancestry cluster than the approximately 630-donor mean. When HLA alleles, especially DR and DQ, strongly co-occurred, attributing TCR associations to individual alleles was difficult. Three of the identified cytomegalovirus-associated TCR beta chains were confirmed in vitro to be specific for cytomegalovirus antigens. A cluster of highly shared sequence variants was judged likely to be a technical artifact of the sequencing pipeline. In a later analysis, the rate of TCR association differed among HLA loci, with DRB1 alleles having the most associated TCRs and HLA-C alleles having the fewest. The classifier was reported to diagnose cytomegalovirus status with high specificity and sensitivity in both the original and validation cohorts. Roughly uniform sequencing depth across donors was assumed in presence/absence analyses, although this assumption may not hold. In the study, around 150 TCR beta chains were listed as associated with cytomegalovirus. A later analysis found that HLA-associated TCR beta chains were more clonally expanded and had lower generation probabilities than equally common non-associated chains. An earlier analysis of around 540 of the donors showed that most TCR beta V segments appeared in productive rearrangements either about 87% or about 30% of the time, which broadly matched IMGT annotations. Only TCR beta chains were sequenced in this cohort, and the absence of alpha or paired-chain data limited detectable features. Most TCR sequences were observed very rarely across donors, whereas some public TCRs were present in many individuals. Most CMV-associated TCR beta chains appeared to be HLA-restricted in a later analysis, and the HLA associations seemed to be driven largely by CMV exposure. Because counts were too low, 15 to 20 rarely observed V segments, including chromosome 9 orphons, were left out of the earlier analysis of 587 of the donors.

The cohort consisted of 600 to 700 healthy bone marrow donors. All cohort members were sampled while nominally healthy, although unrecorded immune exposures were likely present. The donor was CMV seropositive and belonged to the group of 250 to 300 seropositive cohort members. A peripheral blood sample was collected from each donor, and TCR beta sequencing was performed on peripheral blood mononuclear cells. Genomic DNA extraction from the blood cell samples was performed with the Qiagen DNeasy Blood Extraction Kit. The library was produced with the immunoSEQ multiplex PCR assay. The multiplex PCR relied on a mix of 60 forward primers for TCR Vbeta segments and 13 reverse primers for TCR Jbeta segments. The CDR3 region of rearranged TCR beta genes was amplified from genomic DNA with a multiplex PCR assay. The Illumina HiSeq System was used to sequence the amplified TCR beta libraries as 87-base-pair reads. The authors' analysis ran thus. Across the 670 or so repertoires, a later analysis counted tens of millions of unique TCR beta chains, 8.5 million to 12 million of which were shared by at least two donors. Raw reads were error-corrected and collapsed into unique sequences with a nearest-neighbor algorithm that merged closely related sequences to remove PCR and sequencing errors. CDR3 sequences were aligned to IMGT reference sequences to assign V, D and J gene segments. For a sequence to be retained, a match of at least six nucleotides was required to both a V gene segment and a J gene segment. A rearrangement was called productive if the CDR3 had no stop codons and remained in frame with V and J, and every other rearrangement was called non-productive. CDR3 was defined according to IMGT convention as the region running from the second conserved V-encoded cysteine to the conserved J-encoded phenylalanine. In an earlier analysis of roughly 580 of the donors, sequences lacking an unambiguous match to a single V gene segment were excluded. An earlier analysis of about 590 of the donors classified V segments as functional when productive rearrangements were above 56.7% and as segregating when the standard deviation between donors was above 5%. A statistical classification framework was developed to diagnose cytomegalovirus status using the catalog of TCR beta chain sequences. In a later analysis, TCR nucleotide sequences were compared against IMGT/GENE-DB human TR gene sequences so that V and J genes could be assigned. Using the TCRdist pipeline, a later analysis assigned CDR3 sequences along with most-parsimonious VDJ recombination scenarios. A later analysis defined each TCR beta chain by its CDR3 amino acid sequence plus V-gene family, and excluded reads lacking a unique V-gene family. To address suspected cross-contamination and a sequencing artifact, a later analysis removed around 600 highly shared, low-generation-probability nucleotide sequences. For each public chain, a later analysis derived a clonal expansion index from normalized ranks of inferred template counts within each repertoire. Generation probabilities in a later analysis came from a VDJ recombination model fitted to out-of-frame rearrangements, and those results were checked against IGoR. In a later analysis, hypergeometric tests were used to score TCR-TCR, TCR-HLA and TCR-CMV co-occurrence, with a repertoire-size bias correction applied to TCR pairs. False discovery rates were estimated in a later analysis by permuting HLA or CMV assignments 20 times. In a later analysis, co-occurring TCRs were grouped with DBSCAN, and TCRdist sequence similarity was added when clustering was performed within HLA-allele-positive subsets. Co-occurrence clustering excluded repertoires with fewer than 30,000 or more than 120,000 public chains, plus five with anomalous nucleotide sharing. TCRdb mirrors the immuneACCESS table, restricted to in-frame sequences. Some clones are absent from its copies; in checked studies, under half trace to an unresolved V gene, and the reason for the others is unknown. That table is the source of V, J and clone size, and D and trimming were worked out from the DNA. In all, the sample holds under 120,000 clones, and 74% of those were seen once. The leading ten clones occupy over 2.5% of the sample.

About this clone: Its antigen has not been determined. Per-nucleotide qualities are absent, and no much larger clonotype sits a single base away.

The receptor was isolated from a man between 50 and 59 years old in good health and CMV-seropositive. The sequenced material came from PBMCs.

The DNA sequence is as follows: TGTGCCAGCAGCCTGACTAGCGGGAGGGCCCAGCGAGTCTACGAGCAGTACTTC. It translates to CASSLTSGRAQRVYEQYF. Rearrangement joined TRBV11-2 to TRBJ2-7, and TRBD2 aligns with 14 junction nucleotides. V is pruned by 5 bases and J by 3 bases, leaving 12 bases of the junction without a gene match. Taken from cysteine to phenylalanine, the CDR3 has 18 residues. Only CDR3 DNA remains: 54 bases, in frame from the first base. Looking up the germline V gene yields CDR1 SGHAT and CDR2 FQNNGV.